This T cell receptor beta chain appears in the sequencing data of a study of glioma-infiltrating T cells after dendritic cell vaccination. TCRdb's table, derived via immunoSEQ multiplex PCR, lists solely in-frame clones and lacks some. The table lists 30,000 to 40,000 clones, about 80% of them singletons, with approximately 8.4% in the top ten. The CDR3 length is 13 residues. Trimming left V 6 bases short and J 5 bases short, with 11 bases between. Germline assignment: CDR1 SNHLY and CDR2 FYNNEI. This sequence joins TRBV2 and TRBJ2-1, with D uncertain. This TCR derives from a human donor with glioblastoma. Sequenced here: blood, sampled before dendritic cell vaccination. The CDR3 is CASSPISNNEQFF. The DNA for the CDR3 is TGTGCCAGCAGCCCGATCAGTAACAATGAGCAGTTCTTC.